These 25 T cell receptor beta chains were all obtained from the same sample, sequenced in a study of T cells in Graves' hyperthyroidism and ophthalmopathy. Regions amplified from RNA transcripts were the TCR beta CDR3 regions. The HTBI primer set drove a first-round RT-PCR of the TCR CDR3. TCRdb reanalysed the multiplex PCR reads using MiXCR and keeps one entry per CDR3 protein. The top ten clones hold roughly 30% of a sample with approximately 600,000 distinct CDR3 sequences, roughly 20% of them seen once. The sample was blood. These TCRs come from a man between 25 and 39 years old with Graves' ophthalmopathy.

The CDR3 DNA reads as TGTGCCAGCAGTGATTGGGCTGGAAAAGAGACCCAGTACTTC. It is translated as CASSDWAGKETQYF. The chain carries TRBV2 and TRBJ2-5; no clear D. The CDR3 has 14 amino acids. Germline assignment: CDR1 SNHLY and CDR2 FYNNEI. The V and J ends lost 3 bases and 3 bases respectively, with 11 bases between them.

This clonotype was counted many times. The CDR3 DNA sequence: TGCAGCGTTGTTCTCCGCTCTGGAAACACCATATATTTT. Translated: CSVVLRSGNTIYF. This chain connects TRBV29-1 to TRBJ1-3, with D uncertain. Germline V gene lookup returns CDR1 SQVTM and CDR2 ANQGSEA. V lost 4 bases to trimming and J lost 0 bases, with 7 bases between them. The CDR3 is 13 amino acids. Using reference TRBV29-1 and TRBJ1-3 for the parts outside the CDR3, the full variable domain is SAVISQKPSRDICQRGTSLTIQCQVDSQVTMMFWYRQQPGQSLTLIATANQGSEATYESGFVIDKFPISRPNLTFSTLTVSNMSPEDSSIYLCSVVLRSGNTIYFGEGSWLTVV.

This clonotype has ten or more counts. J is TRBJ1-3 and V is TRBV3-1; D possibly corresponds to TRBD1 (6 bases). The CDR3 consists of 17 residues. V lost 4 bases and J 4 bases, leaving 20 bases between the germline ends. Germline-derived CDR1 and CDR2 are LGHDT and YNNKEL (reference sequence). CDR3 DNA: TGTGCCAGCAGCCCACAGGGACAAGCAACCTTAGGAAACACCATATATTTT. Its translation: CASSPQGQATLGNTIYF.

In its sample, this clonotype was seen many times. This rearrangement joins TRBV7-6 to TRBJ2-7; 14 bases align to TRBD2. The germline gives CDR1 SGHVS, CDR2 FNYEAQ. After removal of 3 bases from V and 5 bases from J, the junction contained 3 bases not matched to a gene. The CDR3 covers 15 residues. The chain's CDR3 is CASSLRLAGGDEQYF. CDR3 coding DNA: TGTGCCAGCAGCTTGAGACTAGCGGGAGGGGACGAGCAGTACTTC.

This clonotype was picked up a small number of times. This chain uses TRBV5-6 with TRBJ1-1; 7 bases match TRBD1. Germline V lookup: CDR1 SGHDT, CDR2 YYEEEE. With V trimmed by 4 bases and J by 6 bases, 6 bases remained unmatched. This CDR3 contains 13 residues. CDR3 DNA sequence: TGTGCCAGCAGCCCGGACAGGCGCGCTGAAGCTTTCTTT. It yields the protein CASSPDRRAEAFF.

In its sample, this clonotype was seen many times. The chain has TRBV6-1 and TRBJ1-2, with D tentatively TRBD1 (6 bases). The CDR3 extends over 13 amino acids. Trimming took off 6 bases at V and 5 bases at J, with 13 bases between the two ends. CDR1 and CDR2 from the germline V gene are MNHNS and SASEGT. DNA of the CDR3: TGTGCCAGCAGCATAGGGACACGGTATGGCTACACCTTC. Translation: CASSIGTRYGYTF.

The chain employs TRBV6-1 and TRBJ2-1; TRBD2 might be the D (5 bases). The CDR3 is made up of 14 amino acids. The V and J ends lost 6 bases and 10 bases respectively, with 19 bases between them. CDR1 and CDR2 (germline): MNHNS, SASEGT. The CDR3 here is CASRPRRSSGEQFF. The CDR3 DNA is TGTGCCAGCAGACCACGCCGATCCAGCGGAGAGCAGTTCTTC.

As DNA, the CDR3 is TGTGCCAGCAGCTTTCCTAGCGACACAGATACGCAGTATTTT. It translates to CASSFPSDTDTQYF. The rearrangement uses TRBV7-9 and TRBJ2-3, with D perhaps TRBD2 (6 bases). Germline V gene data show CDR1 as SEHNR and CDR2 as FQNEAQ (reference sequence). The CDR3 contains 14 residues. Trimming pared 3 bases from V and 2 bases from J, leaving 9 bases between.

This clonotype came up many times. The chain's CDR3 is CASSYPRQGADTQYF. CDR3 coding DNA: TGTGCCAGCAGTTACCCTCGACAGGGGGCTGATACGCAGTATTTT. The V call is TRBV6-2 or TRBV6-3, the J call TRBJ2-3; 10 bases are shared with TRBD1. Germline V gene sequence: CDR1 MNHEY, CDR2 SVGEGT. With V trimmed by 2 bases and J by 6 bases, 5 bases remained unmatched. This CDR3 comprises 15 residues.

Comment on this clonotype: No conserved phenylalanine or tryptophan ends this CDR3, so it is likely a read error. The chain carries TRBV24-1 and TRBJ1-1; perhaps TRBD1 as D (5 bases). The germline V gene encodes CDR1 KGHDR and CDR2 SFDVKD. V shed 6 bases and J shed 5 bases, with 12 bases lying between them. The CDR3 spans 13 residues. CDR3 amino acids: CATSSGTYTEAFL. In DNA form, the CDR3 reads TGTGCCACCAGTTCCGGGACCTATACTGAAGCTTTCCTT.

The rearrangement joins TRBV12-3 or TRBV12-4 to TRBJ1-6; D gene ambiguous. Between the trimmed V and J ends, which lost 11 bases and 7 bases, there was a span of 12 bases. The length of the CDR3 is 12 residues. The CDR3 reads CAGPSRNSPLHF. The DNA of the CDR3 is TGTGCCGGCCCTTCAAGGAATTCACCCCTCCACTTT.

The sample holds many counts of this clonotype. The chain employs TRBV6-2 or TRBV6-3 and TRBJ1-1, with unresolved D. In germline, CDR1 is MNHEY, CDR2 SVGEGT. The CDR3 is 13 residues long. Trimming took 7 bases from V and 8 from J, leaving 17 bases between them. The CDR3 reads CASITELGGEAFF. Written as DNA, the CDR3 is TGTGCCAGCATCACGGAATTAGGAGGCGAAGCTTTCTTT.

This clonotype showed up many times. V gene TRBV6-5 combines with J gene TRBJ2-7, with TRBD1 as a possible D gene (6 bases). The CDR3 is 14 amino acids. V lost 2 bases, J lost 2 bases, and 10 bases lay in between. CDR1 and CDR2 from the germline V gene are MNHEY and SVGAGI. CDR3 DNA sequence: TGTGCCAGCAGTTACGACAGGTACACCTACGAGCAGTACTTC. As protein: CASSYDRYTYEQYF.

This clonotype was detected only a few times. CDR3 DNA: TGTGCCACCAGTGATTTAACCTCTAATCAGCCCCAGCATTTT. This translates into CATSDLTSNQPQHF. V and J are TRBV24-1 and TRBJ1-5; D is unresolved. Germline assignment: CDR1 KGHDR and CDR2 SFDVKD. CDR3 size: 14 residues. V was trimmed by 1 base and J by 4 bases, leaving 7 bases between them.

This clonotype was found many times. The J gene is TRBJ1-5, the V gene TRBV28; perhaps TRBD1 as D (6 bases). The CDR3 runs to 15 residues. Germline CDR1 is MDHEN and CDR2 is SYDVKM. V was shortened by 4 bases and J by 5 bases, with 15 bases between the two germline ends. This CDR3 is CASSSGQGLYQPQHF. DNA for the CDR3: TGTGCCAGCAGTTCCGGGCAGGGGCTGTATCAGCCCCAGCATTTT.

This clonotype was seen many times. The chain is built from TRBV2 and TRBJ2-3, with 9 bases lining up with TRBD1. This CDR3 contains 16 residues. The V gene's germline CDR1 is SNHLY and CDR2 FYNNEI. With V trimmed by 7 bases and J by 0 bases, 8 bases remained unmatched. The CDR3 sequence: CASKRDRGGSTDTQYF. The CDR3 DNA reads TGTGCCAGCAAACGTGACAGGGGGGGTAGCACAGATACGCAGTATTTT.

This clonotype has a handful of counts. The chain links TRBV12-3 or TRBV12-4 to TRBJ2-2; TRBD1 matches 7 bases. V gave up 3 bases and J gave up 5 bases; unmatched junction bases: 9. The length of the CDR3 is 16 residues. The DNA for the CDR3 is TGTGCCAGCAGTTTCGGTCGGGACAGATGGACCGGGGAGCTGTTTTTT. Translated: CASSFGRDRWTGELFF.

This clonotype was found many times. The CDR3 here is CASRETGGWNTEAFF. The CDR3 DNA sequence: TGTGCCAGCAGAGAGACAGGGGGGTGGAACACTGAAGCTTTCTTT. The V call is TRBV27, the J call TRBJ1-1, with TRBD1 identical over 9 bases. Germline CDR1 and CDR2: MNHEY and SMNVEV (reference sequence). This CDR3 has 15 residues. The J segment lost 1 base and the V segment lost 6 bases, leaving 6 bases of the junction unmatched.

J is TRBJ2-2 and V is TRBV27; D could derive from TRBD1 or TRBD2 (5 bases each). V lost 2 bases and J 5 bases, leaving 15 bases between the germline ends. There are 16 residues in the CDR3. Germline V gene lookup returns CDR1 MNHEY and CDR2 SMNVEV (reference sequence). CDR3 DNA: TGTGCCAGCAGTTTAGAGAGAGGGGTTTTTACCGGGGAGCTGTTTTTT. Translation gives CASSLERGVFTGELFF.

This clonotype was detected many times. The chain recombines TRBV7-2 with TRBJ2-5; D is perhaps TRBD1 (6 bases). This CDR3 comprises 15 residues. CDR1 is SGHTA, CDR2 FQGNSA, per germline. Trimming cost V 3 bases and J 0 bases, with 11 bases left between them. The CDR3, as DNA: TGTGCCAGCAGCTTTTCAACAGGGTACCAAGAGACCCAGTACTTC. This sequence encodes CASSFSTGYQETQYF.

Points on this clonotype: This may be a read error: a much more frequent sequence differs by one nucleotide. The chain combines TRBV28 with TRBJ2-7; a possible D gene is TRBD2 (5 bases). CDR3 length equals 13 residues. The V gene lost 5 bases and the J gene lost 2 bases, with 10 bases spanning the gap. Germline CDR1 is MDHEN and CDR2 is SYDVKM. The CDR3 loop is CASSTGLPYEQYF. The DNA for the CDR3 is TGTGCCAGCAGTACCGGACTTCCCTACGAGCAGTACTTC.

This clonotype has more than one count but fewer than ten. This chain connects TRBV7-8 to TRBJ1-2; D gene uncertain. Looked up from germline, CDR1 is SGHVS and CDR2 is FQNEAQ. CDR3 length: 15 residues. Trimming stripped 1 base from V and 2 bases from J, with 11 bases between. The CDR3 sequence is CASSLESLQNYGYTF. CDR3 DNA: TGTGCCAGCAGCTTAGAGTCTTTACAGAACTATGGCTACACCTTC.

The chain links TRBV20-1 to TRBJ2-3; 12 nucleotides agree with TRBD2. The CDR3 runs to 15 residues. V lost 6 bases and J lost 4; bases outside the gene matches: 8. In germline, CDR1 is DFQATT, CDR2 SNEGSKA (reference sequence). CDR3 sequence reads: CSADRGLAGSDTQYF. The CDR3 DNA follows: TGCAGTGCCGATCGCGGACTAGCGGGATCAGATACGCAGTATTTT.

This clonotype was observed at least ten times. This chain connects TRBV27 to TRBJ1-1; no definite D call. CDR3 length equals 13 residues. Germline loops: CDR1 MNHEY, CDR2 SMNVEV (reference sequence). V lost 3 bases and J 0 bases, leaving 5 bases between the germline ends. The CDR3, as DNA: TGTGCCAGCAGTTTTACCATGAACACTGAAGCTTTCTTT. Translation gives CASSFTMNTEAFF.

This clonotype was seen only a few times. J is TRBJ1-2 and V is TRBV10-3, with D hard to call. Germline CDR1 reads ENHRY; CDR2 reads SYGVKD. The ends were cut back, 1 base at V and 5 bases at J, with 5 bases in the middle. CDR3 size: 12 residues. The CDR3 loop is CAISELDYGYTF. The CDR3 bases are TGTGCCATCAGTGAGTTGGATTATGGCTACACCTTC.